Detailed here is one T cell receptor (beta chain). Its antigen remains unknown. The sample is drawn from a study of OX40 agonist ivuxolimab in advanced cancers. Study-level points and caveats: The authors did not determine the antigen specificity of the expanded peripheral T cells.

The study sampled blood at baseline, cycle 4 day 1, and cycle 7 day 1. The assay was immunoSEQ multiplex PCR, and TCRdb's table has in-frame clones only and misses some. Among tens of thousands of clones listed, around nine tenths were seen once. The TCR was taken from an adult with an advanced solid tumor such as melanoma, head and neck, liver or kidney cancer. Source: CD4+ or CD8+ T cells sorted from blood, taken in a trial of the OX40 agonist ivuxolimab.

The CDR3 region is CASSQGLASPYEQYF. The CDR3 nucleotides are TGTGCCAGCAGCCAAGGACTAGCGAGCCCCTACGAGCAGTACTTC. This rearrangement joins TRBV11-2 to TRBJ2-7, with 9 bases identical to TRBD2. Germline V gives CDR1 SGHAT, CDR2 FQNNGV. J gave up 2 bases and V 5 bases, and 7 bases lay outside the gene matches. This CDR3 region has 15 residues.